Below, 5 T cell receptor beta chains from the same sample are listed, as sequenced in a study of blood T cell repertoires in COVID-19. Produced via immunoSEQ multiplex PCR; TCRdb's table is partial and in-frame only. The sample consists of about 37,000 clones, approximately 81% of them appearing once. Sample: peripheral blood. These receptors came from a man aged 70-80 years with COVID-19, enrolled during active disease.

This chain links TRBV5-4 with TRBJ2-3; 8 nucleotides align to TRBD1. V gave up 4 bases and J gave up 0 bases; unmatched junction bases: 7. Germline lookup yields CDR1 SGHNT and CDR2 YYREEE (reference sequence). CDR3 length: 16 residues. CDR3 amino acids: CASSPTGASSTDTQYF. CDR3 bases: TGTGCCAGCAGCCCGACAGGGGCTTCTAGCACAGATACGCAGTATTTT.

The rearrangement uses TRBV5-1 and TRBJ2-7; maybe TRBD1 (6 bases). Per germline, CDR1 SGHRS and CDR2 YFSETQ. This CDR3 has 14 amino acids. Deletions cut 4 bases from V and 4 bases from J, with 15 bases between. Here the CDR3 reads CASSTGTQGYEQYF. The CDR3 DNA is TGCGCCAGCAGCACAGGGACCCAGGGTTACGAGCAGTACTTC.

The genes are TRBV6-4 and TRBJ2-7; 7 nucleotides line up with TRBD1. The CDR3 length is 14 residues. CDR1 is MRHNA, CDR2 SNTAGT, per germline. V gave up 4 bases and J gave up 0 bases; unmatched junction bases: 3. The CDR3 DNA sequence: TGTGCCAGCAGTGCCGACAGGGCCTCCTACGAGCAGTACTTC. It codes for CASSADRASYEQYF.

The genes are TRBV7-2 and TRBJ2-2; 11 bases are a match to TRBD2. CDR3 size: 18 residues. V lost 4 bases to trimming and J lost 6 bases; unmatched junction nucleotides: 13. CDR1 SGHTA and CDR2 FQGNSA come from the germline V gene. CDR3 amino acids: CASSSPLSGRDISGELFF. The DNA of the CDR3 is TGTGCCAGCAGCTCACCCCTTAGCGGGAGGGATATATCCGGGGAGCTGTTTTTT.

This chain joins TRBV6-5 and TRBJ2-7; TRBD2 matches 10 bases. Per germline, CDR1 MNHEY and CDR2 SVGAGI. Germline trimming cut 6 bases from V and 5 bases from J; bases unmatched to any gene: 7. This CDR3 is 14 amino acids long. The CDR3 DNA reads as TGTGCCAGCAGGTCTAGCGGGAGATGGGACGAGCAGTACTTC. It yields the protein CASRSSGRWDEQYF.